Below, 26 T cell receptor beta chains from the same sample are listed, as sequenced in a study of T cell responses to AZD1222 COVID-19 vaccine. Repertoires were generated with immunoSEQ multiplex PCR, while TCRdb's copy carries only in-frame clones and drops some. The repertoire consists of about 160,000 clones, with about 91% occurring once and the leading ten covering about 1.5%. Sequenced material: peripheral blood, taken on day 0 of AZD1222 vaccination. Every receptor here comes from an adult in good health.

This clone has a handful of counts. The rearrangement links TRBV28 to TRBJ2-1; 10 nucleotides line up with TRBD2. V was pared by 3 bases and J by 0 bases, with 8 bases of the junction left unmatched. The CDR3 extends over 18 amino acids. Germline CDR1 and CDR2: MDHEN and SYDVKM. The CDR3 DNA sequence: TGTGCCAGCAGTTTCTTGTTTAGCGGGAGGCCCTCCTACAATGAGCAGTTCTTC. It specifies CASSFLFSGRPSYNEQFF.

This chain uses TRBV6-2 or TRBV6-3 with TRBJ2-2; 11 bases are shared with TRBD2. Per germline, CDR1 MNHEY and CDR2 SVGEGT. The CDR3 sequence is 17 residues long. The trim removed 0 bases at V and 4 bases at J, leaving 4 bases unmatched. The CDR3, as DNA: TGTGCCAGCAGTTACTCTCTAGCGGGGGGCCCCACCGGGGAGCTGTTTTTT. Its protein is CASSYSLAGGPTGELFF.

CDR3 in DNA: TGTGCCAGCGGGGATTCGGGTCAGCCCCAGCATTTT. Protein: CASGDSGQPQHF. The chain recombines TRBV12-3 or TRBV12-4 with TRBJ1-5; no firm D call. The CDR3 sequence is 12 residues long. V lost 8 bases and J 6 bases, leaving 11 bases between the germline ends.

The chain is built from TRBV25-1 and TRBJ1-1; 11 bases line up with TRBD1. This CDR3 spans 15 amino acids. Losses at the gene ends were 3 bases for V and 2 bases for J; bases not matched to a gene: 2. CDR1 MGHDK and CDR2 SYGVNS come from the germline V gene. The CDR3 DNA follows: TGTGCCAGCAGTGAGGACAGGGGGCAAAACACTGAAGCTTTCTTT. Translation gives CASSEDRGQNTEAFF.

The gene calls are TRBV18 and TRBJ2-1; 8 nucleotides agree with TRBD1. Germline CDR1 KGHSH, CDR2 LQKENI. This CDR3 is 15 amino acids long. Trimming cost V 3 bases and J 5 bases; bases outside gene matches: 6. The CDR3 is CASSPGQVAHNEQFF. Here the CDR3 DNA reads TGTGCCAGCTCACCGGGACAGGTAGCCCACAATGAGCAGTTCTTC.

The chain joins TRBV5-6 to TRBJ2-7, with D tentatively TRBD2 (5 bases). Germline V gene sequence: CDR1 SGHDT, CDR2 YYEEEE. The germline V and J ends were trimmed by 3 bases and 2 bases, with 6 bases remaining between them. The CDR3 totals 12 residues. The CDR3 protein is CASSSGTYEQYF. CDR3 bases: TGTGCCAGCAGCTCGGGAACCTACGAGCAGTACTTC.

This clone was recorded only once. The rearrangement links TRBV9 to TRBJ2-7, with D possibly matching TRBD2 (5 bases). CDR1 is SGDLS and CDR2 is YYNGEE in the germline V gene. This CDR3 contains 13 residues. Trimming cost V 0 bases and J 3 bases, with 7 bases left between them. CDR3: CASSVGGDYEQYF. CDR3 bases: TGTGCCAGCAGCGTAGGGGGAGACTACGAGCAGTACTTC.

The V call is TRBV27, the J call TRBJ1-6; D is uncertain. Deletions cut 0 bases from V and 0 bases from J, with 9 bases between. The length of the CDR3 is 17 residues. Germline-derived CDR1 and CDR2 are MNHEY and SMNVEV (reference sequence). The DNA for the CDR3 is TGTGCCAGCAGTTTATCGTACAGAAGCTCCTATAATTCACCCCTCCACTTT. Translated: CASSLSYRSSYNSPLHF.

The CDR3 region has the DNA TGTGCCAGTAGCTCCCGTAGCTCCTACAATGAGCAGTTCTTC. It translates to CASSSRSSYNEQFF. The rearrangement uses TRBV19 and TRBJ2-1; the D is unclear. V shed 6 bases and J shed 0 bases, with 9 bases lying between them. CDR1 is LNHDA, CDR2 SQIVND, per germline (reference sequence). This CDR3 is 14 amino acids long.

Only a few counts were recorded for this clone. This sequence joins TRBV24-1 and TRBJ1-5, with 11 bases identical to TRBD1. The CDR3 length is 20 residues. The V segment lost 1 base and the J segment 2 bases; nucleotides outside the gene matches: 12. Per the germline V gene, CDR1 is KGHDR and CDR2 is SFDVKD. The CDR3 protein is CATSDLTRDRGVGGNQPQHF. The CDR3, as DNA: TGTGCCACCAGTGATTTAACCCGGGACAGGGGGGTGGGCGGCAATCAGCCCCAGCATTTT.

The chain links TRBV6-2 or TRBV6-3 to TRBJ2-7; 8 nucleotides line up with TRBD1. V was clipped by 1 base and J by 0 bases; unmatched bases: 2. Germline V gene data show CDR1 as MNHEY and CDR2 as SVGEGT. The CDR3 spans 15 residues. The CDR3 DNA follows: TGTGCCAGCAGTTACTGGGACAGGCCCTCCTACGAGCAGTACTTC. Translated, it gives CASSYWDRPSYEQYF.

The chain combines TRBV7-9 with TRBJ1-3; D remains unclear. CDR1 and CDR2 from the germline V gene are SEHNR and FQNEAQ (reference sequence). CDR3 length equals 15 residues. The V gene lost 5 bases and the J gene lost 2 bases, with 13 bases spanning the gap. The CDR3 nucleotides are TGTGCCAGCAGCCCCCCCGCGGGGACTGGAAACACCATATATTTT. Amino acid sequence: CASSPPAGTGNTIYF.

The gene calls are TRBV5-1 and TRBJ2-4; tentatively, D is TRBD2 (7 bases). With 0 bases removed from V and 0 bases from J, the gap between germline ends came to 10 bases. Germline V CDR1 and CDR2: SGHRS, YFSETQ. CDR3 size: 16 residues. The CDR3 region is CASSLGRGLAKNIQYF. CDR3 sequence (DNA): TGCGCCAGCAGCTTGGGGCGGGGGCTAGCCAAAAACATTCAGTACTTC.

The chain combines TRBV29-1 with TRBJ2-5; D is uncertain. The CDR3 loop spans 13 amino acids. Trimming took off 4 bases at V and 9 bases at J, with 18 bases between the two ends. Germline CDR1 SQVTM, CDR2 ANQGSEA. Here the CDR3 DNA reads TGCAGCGTTGTAGCAGGCCTGACGGAGCCCCAGTACTTC. It yields the protein CSVVAGLTEPQYF.

The chain employs TRBV7-3 and TRBJ2-2, with D maybe TRBD1 (6 bases). Germline V gene sequence: CDR1 SGHTA, CDR2 FQGTGA. The CDR3 totals 17 residues. Trimming pared 0 bases from V and 6 bases from J, leaving 17 bases between. The CDR3 bases are TGTGCCAGCAGCTTAACGCCAGGGGCCATCACTTCCGGGGAGCTGTTTTTT. Translating it yields CASSLTPGAITSGELFF.

The V call is TRBV9, the J call TRBJ2-1, with TRBD2 as a possible D gene (5 bases). Germline lookup yields CDR1 SGDLS and CDR2 YYNGEE. There are 15 residues in the CDR3. V was pared by 2 bases and J by 2 bases, with 11 bases between. CDR3: CASSVQGAAYNEQFF. In nucleotides, the CDR3 is TGTGCCAGCAGCGTGCAAGGAGCGGCCTACAATGAGCAGTTCTTC.

V and J are TRBV12-3 or TRBV12-4 and TRBJ1-1, with D unclear. V lost 6 bases to trimming and J lost 5 bases, with 10 bases between them. This CDR3 is 12 amino acids long. The CDR3 coding sequence is TGTGCCAGCAGAGGAGGCCGGACTGAAGCTTTCTTT. Translation: CASRGGRTEAFF.

This chain uses TRBV19 with TRBJ2-1; D unclear. CDR1 LNHDA and CDR2 SQIVND come from the germline V gene (reference sequence). Between the trimmed V and J ends, which lost 2 bases and 3 bases, there was a span of 2 bases. The CDR3 contains 12 residues. The CDR3 loop reads CASSILYNEQFF. The DNA of the CDR3 is TGTGCCAGTAGTATACTCTACAATGAGCAGTTCTTC.

The V gene is TRBV30, the J gene TRBJ2-7, with TRBD1 as a possible D gene (6 bases). This CDR3 spans 15 amino acids. Germline assignment: CDR1 GTSNPN and CDR2 SVGIG (reference sequence). Between the trimmed V and J ends, which lost 7 bases and 3 bases, there was a span of 22 bases. The CDR3 here is CASKDGTPNRYEQYF. The CDR3 bases are TGTGCCTCCAAGGATGGGACACCCAACCGCTACGAGCAGTACTTC.

The gene calls are TRBV6-4 and TRBJ1-6, with a possible D match to TRBD1 (5 bases). The CDR3 extends over 13 amino acids. CDR1 and CDR2 from the germline V gene are MRHNA and SNTAGT. V lost 6 bases, J lost 10 bases, and 13 bases lay in between. CDR3: CASSARSGSPLHF. CDR3 sequence (DNA): TGTGCCAGCAGCGCACGGTCAGGGTCACCCCTCCACTTT.

The rearrangement links TRBV7-3 to TRBJ2-3; 13 nucleotides agree with TRBD2. Germline V gives CDR1 SGHTA, CDR2 FQGTGA. The CDR3 contains 16 residues. V lost 4 bases to trimming and J lost 2 bases; unmatched junction nucleotides: 3. The CDR3 DNA is TGTGCCAGCAGCTCCGGGACTAGCGGGATCACAGATACGCAGTATTTT. Translating it yields CASSSGTSGITDTQYF.

V is TRBV28 and J is TRBJ1-5; 7 positions agree with TRBD1. V gave up 4 bases and J gave up 5 bases; unmatched junction bases: 8. Germline lookup yields CDR1 MDHEN and CDR2 SYDVKM. This CDR3 spans 15 amino acids. Here the CDR3 reads CASSSPQGGYQPQHF. CDR3 DNA sequence: TGTGCCAGCAGTTCCCCGCAGGGGGGGTATCAGCCCCAGCATTTT.

The chain employs TRBV19 and TRBJ1-4, with no clear D. V was clipped by 1 base and J by 5 bases, with 14 bases between them. This CDR3 comprises 16 residues. Germline CDR1 LNHDA, CDR2 SQIVND (reference sequence). As DNA, the CDR3 is TGTGCCAGTAGTATAGTGAGGCCAGCACCAAATGAAAAACTGTTTTTT. It translates to CASSIVRPAPNEKLFF.

V and J are TRBV4-3 and TRBJ2-5, with a tentative D call TRBD2 (5 bases). Per the germline V gene, CDR1 is LGHNA and CDR2 is YSLEER. V lost 4 bases and J lost 4, with 13 bases in between. CDR3 size: 14 residues. The DNA for the CDR3 is TGCGCCAGCAGCCCCAAGCTAGCCCCAGAGACCCAGTACTTC. Translation: CASSPKLAPETQYF.

This chain connects TRBV27 to TRBJ1-2, with a possible D match to TRBD1 (6 bases). CDR1 and CDR2 (germline): MNHEY, SMNVEV (reference sequence). Trimming removed 7 bases at V and 2 bases at J, with 17 bases between. The CDR3 is 15 residues long. The CDR3 loop reads CASTPGRGGNYGYTF. CDR3 DNA sequence: TGTGCCAGCACTCCGGGGAGGGGGGGGAACTATGGCTACACCTTC.

This rearrangement joins TRBV4-1 to TRBJ2-7, with D possibly TRBD1 on 6 matching bases. The germline V gene has CDR1 MGHRA and CDR2 YSYEKL. V dropped 1 base and J dropped 2 bases, with 15 bases sitting between them. The CDR3 totals 16 residues. Here the CDR3 reads CASSQGTGTPTYEQYF. In DNA, the CDR3 is TGCGCCAGCAGCCAAGGAACCGGGACACCCACCTACGAGCAGTACTTC.